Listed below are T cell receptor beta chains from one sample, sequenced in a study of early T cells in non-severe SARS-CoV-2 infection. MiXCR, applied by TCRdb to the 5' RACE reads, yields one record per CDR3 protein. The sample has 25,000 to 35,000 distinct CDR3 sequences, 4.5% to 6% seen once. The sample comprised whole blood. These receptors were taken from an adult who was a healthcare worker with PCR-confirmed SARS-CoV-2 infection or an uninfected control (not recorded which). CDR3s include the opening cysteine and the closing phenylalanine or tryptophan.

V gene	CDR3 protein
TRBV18	CASSPPGGLGGPTQYF
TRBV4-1	CASSLGTGRNEQFF
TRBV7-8	CASSLGHKNTEAFF
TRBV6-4	CASSSTSGRTDTQYF
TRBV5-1	CVSSLGFSGTSYEQYF
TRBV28	CASSSGQYSNQPQHF
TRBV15	CATSRGLAGGFRSNEQFF
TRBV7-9	CASSLGVAGVAGELFF
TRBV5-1	CASSQLGSSYNEQFF
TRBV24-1	CATSDFKGNEQFF
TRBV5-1	CASRSTGTQRGDTEAFF
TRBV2	CASSVDRGTRGSSGANVLTF
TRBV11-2	CASSPGQYQETQYF
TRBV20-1	CSARGTGGPSNEQFF
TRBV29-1	CSSPGQGAEGYTF
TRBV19	CASGQGLVYGYTF
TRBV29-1	CSVEVGMNTEAFF
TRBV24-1	CATSAAGTGANQPQHF
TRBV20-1	CSAAGTGGVLTGYTF
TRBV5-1	CASSLETSTDTQYF
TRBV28	CASSSHGTYEQYF
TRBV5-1	CASSQEGEETQYF
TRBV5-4	CASSLGATRGNEQFF
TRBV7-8	CASTPLAGGNTGELFF
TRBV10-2	CASSDRATQYF
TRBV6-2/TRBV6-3	CASSYSGTGNTEAFF
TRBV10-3	CAISQETQYF
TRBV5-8	CASSLGPPLTKQFF
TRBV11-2	CASSPGNNNSPLHF
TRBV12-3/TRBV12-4	CASSFFPDTIYF
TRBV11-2	CASSLAGYRSSYEQYF
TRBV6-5	CASSFNRGPQHF
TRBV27	CASRKWTSGRPDTQYF
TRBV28	CASSRTGGAKNIQYF
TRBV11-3	CASSLVGSYKNIQYF